This is a list of T cell receptor beta chains from one sample in a study of OX40 agonist ivuxolimab in advanced cancers. Only in-frame clones appear in the TCRdb table, and some are missing; sequencing was by immunoSEQ multiplex PCR. The repertoire has 80,000 or so clones, around 85% of them found once; the top ten carry around 2.1%. This material consisted of CD4+ or CD8+ T cells sorted from blood, taken in a trial of the OX40 agonist ivuxolimab. The receptors stem from an adult with an advanced solid tumor such as melanoma, head and neck, liver or kidney cancer. The CDR3 runs from the conserved cysteine through the conserved F or W. The D gene is left open where the match is weak. Where a row states a size, it is once, few, many or the class of an expanded clone; other rows omit it.

D gene: TRBD1
V gene: TRBV9
CDR3 length: 18
clone size: NA
J gene: TRBJ1-5
CDR3 protein: CASSVDYRGRKSNQPQHF
CDR3 DNA: TGTGCCAGCAGCGTAGATTACAGGGGGCGAAAGAGCAATCAGCCCCAGCATTTT

D gene: NA
V gene: TRBV20-1
CDR3 length: 11
clone size: NA
J gene: TRBJ2-7
CDR3 protein: CSALTDYEQYF
CDR3 DNA: TGCAGTGCTTTGACAGATTACGAGCAGTACTTC

D gene: NA
V gene: TRBV5-1
CDR3 length: 13
clone size: NA
J gene: TRBJ2-5
CDR3 protein: CASTPWGAETQYF
CDR3 DNA: TGCGCCAGCACCCCATGGGGAGCAGAGACCCAGTACTTC

D gene: NA
V gene: TRBV7-8
CDR3 length: 14
clone size: NA
J gene: TRBJ1-4
CDR3 protein: CASSVDPPRFELFF
CDR3 DNA: TGTGCCAGCAGCGTCGATCCGCCTAGATTTGAACTGTTTTTT

D gene: TRBD2
V gene: TRBV5-1
CDR3 length: 14
clone size: NA
J gene: TRBJ2-7
CDR3 protein: CASSISGDTSEQYF
CDR3 DNA: TGCGCCAGCAGCATTAGCGGGGACACCTCCGAGCAGTACTTC

D gene: NA
V gene: TRBV5-3
CDR3 length: 14
clone size: NA
J gene: TRBJ1-4
CDR3 protein: CASSLSYRDEKLFF
CDR3 DNA: TGTGCCAGCAGCCTGAGTTACAGGGATGAAAAACTGTTTTTT

D gene: NA
V gene: TRBV10-3
CDR3 length: 14
clone size: NA
J gene: TRBJ2-2
CDR3 protein: CAISPLRDTGELFF
CDR3 DNA: TGTGCCATCAGTCCCCTCAGGGACACCGGGGAGCTGTTTTTT

D gene: NA
V gene: TRBV29-1
CDR3 length: 13
clone size: NA
J gene: TRBJ2-7
CDR3 protein: CSGTGKHSYEQYF
CDR3 DNA: TGCAGCGGAACAGGGAAACACTCCTACGAGCAGTACTTC

D gene: NA
V gene: TRBV6-5
CDR3 length: 14
clone size: NA
J gene: TRBJ2-7
CDR3 protein: CASTPGESVYEQYF
CDR3 DNA: TGTGCCAGCACCCCAGGGGAAAGTGTATACGAGCAGTACTTC

D gene: NA
V gene: TRBV25-1
CDR3 length: 13
clone size: NA
J gene: TRBJ1-2
CDR3 protein: CASGLTGRYGYTF
CDR3 DNA: TGTGCCAGCGGTCTGACGGGGAGGTATGGCTACACCTTC

D gene: NA
V gene: TRBV28
CDR3 length: 16
clone size: NA
J gene: TRBJ2-3
CDR3 protein: CASFPIGRGHTDTQYF
CDR3 DNA: TGTGCCAGCTTTCCAATCGGACGGGGGCACACAGATACGCAGTATTTT

D gene: NA
V gene: TRBV30
CDR3 length: 15
clone size: NA
J gene: TRBJ2-7
CDR3 protein: CAWRDLRVRRYEQYF
CDR3 DNA: TGTGCCTGGAGGGATCTCCGGGTCAGGAGGTACGAGCAGTACTTC

D gene: TRBD2
V gene: TRBV5-1
CDR3 length: 16
clone size: once
J gene: TRBJ2-2
CDR3 protein: CASSSETLAGAGELFF
CDR3 DNA: TGCGCCAGCAGCTCCGAAACCCTAGCGGGGGCCGGGGAGCTGTTTTTT

D gene: NA
V gene: TRBV5-1
CDR3 length: 13
clone size: NA
J gene: TRBJ2-7
CDR3 protein: CASKADSAYEQYF
CDR3 DNA: TGCGCCAGCAAGGCGGATTCGGCCTACGAGCAGTACTTC

D gene: NA
V gene: TRBV7-2
CDR3 length: 16
clone size: NA
J gene: TRBJ1-6
CDR3 protein: CASSLDFAGANSPLHF
CDR3 DNA: TGTGCCAGCAGCTTAGATTTCGCAGGGGCAAATTCACCCCTCCACTTT

D gene: NA
V gene: TRBV9
CDR3 length: 17
clone size: NA
J gene: TRBJ1-1
CDR3 protein: CASSVASGTPLGTEAFF
CDR3 DNA: TGTGCCAGCAGCGTAGCTAGCGGGACCCCTCTGGGCACTGAAGCTTTCTTT

D gene: NA
V gene: TRBV6-1
CDR3 length: 11
clone size: NA
J gene: TRBJ2-1
CDR3 protein: CASGQFNEQFF
CDR3 DNA: TGTGCCAGCGGACAGTTCAATGAGCAGTTCTTC

D gene: TRBD1
V gene: TRBV27
CDR3 length: 14
clone size: once
J gene: TRBJ2-3
CDR3 protein: CASSFGQGSYTQYF
CDR3 DNA: TGTGCCAGCAGTTTTGGACAGGGCTCGTATACGCAGTATTTT

D gene: NA
V gene: TRBV10-3
CDR3 length: 11
clone size: few
J gene: TRBJ2-7
CDR3 protein: CASRAGIEQYF
CDR3 DNA: TGTGCTTCCAGGGCCGGGATCGAGCAGTACTTC

D gene: NA
V gene: TRBV5-1
CDR3 length: 15
clone size: NA
J gene: TRBJ1-3
CDR3 protein: CASRVDGLSGNTIYF
CDR3 DNA: TGCGCCAGCAGGGTAGACGGCCTCTCTGGAAACACCATATATTTT

D gene: NA
V gene: TRBV18
CDR3 length: 16
clone size: once
J gene: TRBJ2-2
CDR3 protein: CASSPITGGNTGELFF
CDR3 DNA: TGTGCCAGCTCACCAATAACAGGTGGGAACACCGGGGAGCTGTTTTTT

D gene: NA
V gene: TRBV2
CDR3 length: 12
clone size: NA
J gene: TRBJ1-5
CDR3 protein: CASSHSNQPQHF
CDR3 DNA: TGTGCCAGCAGCCATAGCAATCAGCCCCAGCATTTT

D gene: NA
V gene: TRBV6-5
CDR3 length: 14
clone size: NA
J gene: TRBJ1-6
CDR3 protein: CASSYQGGLSPLHF
CDR3 DNA: TGTGCCAGCAGTTATCAGGGAGGCCTTTCACCCCTCCACTTT

D gene: TRBD2
V gene: TRBV19
CDR3 length: 15
clone size: NA
J gene: TRBJ2-7
CDR3 protein: CASSPSAGGTYEQYF
CDR3 DNA: TGTGCCAGTAGCCCATCAGCGGGAGGCACCTACGAGCAGTACTTC

D gene: TRBD1
V gene: TRBV11-2
CDR3 length: 16
clone size: NA
J gene: TRBJ2-2
CDR3 protein: CASSFLGTGRTGELFF
CDR3 DNA: TGTGCCAGCAGCTTTCTGGGGACAGGGAGGACCGGGGAGCTGTTTTTT

D gene: NA
V gene: TRBV6-4
CDR3 length: 17
clone size: NA
J gene: TRBJ2-3
CDR3 protein: CASSVPETVASTDTQYF
CDR3 DNA: TGTGCCAGCAGTGTCCCTGAGACGGTAGCTAGCACAGATACGCAGTATTTT

D gene: TRBD1
V gene: TRBV5-1
CDR3 length: 15
clone size: few
J gene: TRBJ1-2
CDR3 protein: CASSLRMTGGEGYTF
CDR3 DNA: TGCGCCAGCAGCTTGAGAATGACAGGGGGGGAAGGCTACACCTTC

D gene: NA
V gene: TRBV5-8
CDR3 length: 16
clone size: NA
J gene: TRBJ2-4
CDR3 protein: CASSLGGAGPKDIQYF
CDR3 DNA: TGTGCCAGCAGCTTGGGCGGGGCTGGCCCAAAAGACATTCAGTACTTC

D gene: NA
V gene: TRBV5-6
CDR3 length: 11
clone size: NA
J gene: TRBJ2-7
CDR3 protein: CASSSAYEQYF
CDR3 DNA: TGTGCCAGCAGCTCCGCCTACGAGCAGTACTTC